The entry below describes one T cell receptor (beta chain). These data come from a study of blood T cell repertoires in COVID-19. About the study: Sites in the United States, Italy and Spain provided acute and convalescent COVID-19 samples. From T cells, B-cell-depleted T cells, or PBMCs came the material, which was cDNA or gDNA.

The CDR3 extends over 16 amino acids. Germline V lookup: CDR1 KGHSH, CDR2 LQKENI. The V and J ends lost 4 bases and 4 bases respectively, with 17 bases between them. Per the original methods: Amplifying reference gene primers gave estimates of nucleated cell counts. Data came from immunoSEQ multiplex PCR; TCRdb stores just in-frame clones and leaves some out. V, J and clone size derive from that table, while D and trimming were established from the DNA sequence. The sample carries tens of thousands of clones, 80% to 90% recorded once. This chain connects TRBV18 to TRBJ1-3; D gene unclear. Sequences were obtained from peripheral blood. This TCR was sampled from a man in his fifties or sixties with acute or convalescent COVID-19. This CDR3 reads CASSLWQPETGNTIYF. In DNA form, the CDR3 reads TGTGCCAGCTCACTTTGGCAGCCGGAGACGGGAAACACCATATATTTT. The variable domain in full, with the rest retrieved from reference TRBV18 and TRBJ1-3, is NAGVMQNPRHLVRRRGQEARLRCSPMKGHSHVYWYRQLPEEGLKFMVYLQKENIIDESGMPKERFSAEFPKEGPSILRIQQVVRGDSAAYFCASSLWQPETGNTIYFGEGSWLTVV.